This T cell receptor (beta chain) was found in a study of OX40 agonist ivuxolimab in advanced cancers. Study-level information: Averaging 60 years in age, with a range of 23 to 79, the cohort was approximately 83% male.

A note on this clone: Its antigen is still unknown.

The table came from immunoSEQ multiplex PCR; TCRdb's copy has only in-frame clones and leaves some out. The profile shows tens of thousands of clones, roughly 90% of them singletons. Findings and limits, study-wide: The investigators did not determine what antigen specificity the expanded peripheral T cells had. Among T cells, CD8+ cells averaged more expanded clones than CD4+ cells.

Collection of blood occurred at baseline, at cycle 4 day 1, and at cycle 7 day 1. V shed 5 bases and J shed 2 bases, with 6 bases lying between them. The CDR3 sequence is 12 residues long. From germline, CDR1 is SGHDT and CDR2 YYEEEE. The V gene is TRBV5-6, the J gene TRBJ2-3; D unclear. This receptor was obtained from an adult with an advanced solid tumor such as melanoma, head and neck, liver or kidney cancer. Here the sequenced sample was CD4+ or CD8+ T cells sorted from blood, taken in a trial of the OX40 agonist ivuxolimab. Here the CDR3 reads CASRTATDTQYF. The CDR3 DNA reads TGTGCCAGCAGAACAGCCACAGATACGCAGTATTTT.